This paragraph covers one T cell receptor beta chain sequence. What it recognizes is unknown. This entry is derived from a study of OX40 agonist ivuxolimab in advanced cancers. Whole-study results and caveats: Both CD4+ and CD8+ T cell populations in blood had undergone clonal expansion by week 6 at 0.1 to 3.0 mg/kg.

There are 14 residues in the CDR3. Germline CDR1 and CDR2: MNHEY and SMNVEV (reference sequence). V was cut by 2 bases and J by 4 bases, with 8 bases left in between. This table comes from immunoSEQ multiplex PCR, and its TCRdb copy is limited to in-frame clones, with some not included. Of approximately 47,000 clones in the sample, approximately 90% are singletons; the top ten hold around 48%. The source is an adult with an advanced solid tumor such as melanoma, head and neck, liver or kidney cancer. Sequenced here: CD4+ or CD8+ T cells sorted from blood, sampled in a trial of the OX40 agonist ivuxolimab. The genes are TRBV27 and TRBJ2-2; D is uncertain. In DNA, the CDR3 is TGTGCCAGCAGTTTAGGGCAGGCCACCGGGGAGCTGTTTTTT. It encodes CASSLGQATGELFF.